Detailed here is one T cell receptor (beta chain). Its cognate antigen is unknown. The data stem from a study of vaccination and CD4 T cells after COVID-19. Sequencing of the DNA from cultured CD4+ T cells was carried out with the Oncomine TCR Beta short-read assay. TCRdb recomputed calls from the PCR reads with MiXCR, one row per CDR3 protein. Among about 5,600 distinct CDR3 sequences listed, 35% to 50% were seen once. Treatment indicated: roughly 11-day PBMC culture with coronavirus spike peptide pools or control peptides (ViraFEST assay). Pre-COVID-19 pandemic sampling (2011-2018) yielded the unexposed donor's CD4+ T cells. The sequence derives from a human donor in good health. The sequencing input was CD4+ T cells from blood, cultured in vitro.

Here the CDR3 reads CSALRTVSYEQYF. The CDR3 nucleotides read TGCAGTGCTTTGAGGACGGTATCCTACGAGCAGTACTTC. The genes are TRBV20-1 and TRBJ2-7, with D unclear. This CDR3 is 13 amino acids long. Germline CDR1 and CDR2: DFQATT and SNEGSKA (reference sequence). The ends were cut back, 5 bases at V and 1 base at J, with 12 bases in the middle.